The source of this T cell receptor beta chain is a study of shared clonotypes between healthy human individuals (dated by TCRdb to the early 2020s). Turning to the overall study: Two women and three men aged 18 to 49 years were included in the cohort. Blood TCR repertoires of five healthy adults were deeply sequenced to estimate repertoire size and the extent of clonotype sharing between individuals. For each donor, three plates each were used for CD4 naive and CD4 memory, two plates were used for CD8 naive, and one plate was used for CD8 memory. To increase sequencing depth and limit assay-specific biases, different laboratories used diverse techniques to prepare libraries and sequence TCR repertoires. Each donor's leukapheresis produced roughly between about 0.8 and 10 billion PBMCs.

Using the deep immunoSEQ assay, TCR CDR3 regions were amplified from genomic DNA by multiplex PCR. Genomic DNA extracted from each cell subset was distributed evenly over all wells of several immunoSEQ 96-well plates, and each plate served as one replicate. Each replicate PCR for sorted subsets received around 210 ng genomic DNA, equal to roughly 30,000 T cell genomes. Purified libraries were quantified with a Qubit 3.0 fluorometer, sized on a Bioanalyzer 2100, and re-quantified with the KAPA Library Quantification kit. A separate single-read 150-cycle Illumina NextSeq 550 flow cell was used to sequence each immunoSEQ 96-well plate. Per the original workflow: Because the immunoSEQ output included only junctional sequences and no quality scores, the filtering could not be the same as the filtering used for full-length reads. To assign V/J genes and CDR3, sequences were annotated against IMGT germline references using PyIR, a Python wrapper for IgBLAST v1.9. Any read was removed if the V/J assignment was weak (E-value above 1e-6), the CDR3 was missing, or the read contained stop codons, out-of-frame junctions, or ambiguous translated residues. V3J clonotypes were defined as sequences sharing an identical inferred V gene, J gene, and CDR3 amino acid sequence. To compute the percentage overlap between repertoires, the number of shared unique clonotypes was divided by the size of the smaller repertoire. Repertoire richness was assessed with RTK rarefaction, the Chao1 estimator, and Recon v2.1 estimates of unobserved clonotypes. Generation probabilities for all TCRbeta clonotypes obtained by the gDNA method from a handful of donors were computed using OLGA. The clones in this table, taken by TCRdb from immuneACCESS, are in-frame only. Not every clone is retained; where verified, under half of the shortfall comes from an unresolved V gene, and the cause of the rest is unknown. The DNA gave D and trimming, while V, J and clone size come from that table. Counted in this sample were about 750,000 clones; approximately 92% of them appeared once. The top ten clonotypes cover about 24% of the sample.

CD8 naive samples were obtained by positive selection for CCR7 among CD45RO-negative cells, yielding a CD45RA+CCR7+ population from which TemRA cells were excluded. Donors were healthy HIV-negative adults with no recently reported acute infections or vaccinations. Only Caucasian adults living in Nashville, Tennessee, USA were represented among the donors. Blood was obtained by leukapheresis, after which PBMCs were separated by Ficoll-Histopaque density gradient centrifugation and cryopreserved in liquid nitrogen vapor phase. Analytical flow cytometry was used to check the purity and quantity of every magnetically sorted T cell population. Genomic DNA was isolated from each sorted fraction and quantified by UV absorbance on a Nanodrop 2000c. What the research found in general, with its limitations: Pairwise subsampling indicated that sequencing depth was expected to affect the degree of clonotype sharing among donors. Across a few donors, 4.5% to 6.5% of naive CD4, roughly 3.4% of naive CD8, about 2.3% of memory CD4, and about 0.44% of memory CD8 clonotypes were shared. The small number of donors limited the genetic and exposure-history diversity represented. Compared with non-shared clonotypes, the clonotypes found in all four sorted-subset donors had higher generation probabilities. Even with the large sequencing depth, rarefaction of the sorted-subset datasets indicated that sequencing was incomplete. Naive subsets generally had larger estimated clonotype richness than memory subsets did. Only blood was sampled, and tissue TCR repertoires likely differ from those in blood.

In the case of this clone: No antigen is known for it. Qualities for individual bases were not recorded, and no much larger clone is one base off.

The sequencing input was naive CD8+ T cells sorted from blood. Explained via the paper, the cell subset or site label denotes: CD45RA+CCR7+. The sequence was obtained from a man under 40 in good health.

The nucleotide sequence is given as TGTGCCAGCAGCTCCTTTTCAGAGTCGGGATCCTACGAGCAGTACTTC. It is translated as CASSSFSESGSYEQYF. Recombination connected TRBV7-6 to TRBJ2-7; perhaps TRBD2 is the D gene, with 5 bases matching. V is pared back by 4 bases and J by 1 base, with 17 bases lying between the germline termini. The germline V gene encodes CDR1 SGHVS and CDR2 FNYEAQ. The CDR3 runs 16 amino acids, cysteine and phenylalanine included. Left in the record is the CDR3 DNA by itself, 48 bases read in frame from the first base. Extended through the reference TRBV7-6 and TRBJ2-7 proteins, this CDR3 yields the full variable domain: GAGVSQSPRYKVTKRGQDVALRCDPISGHVSLYWYRQALGQGPEFLTYFNYEAQQDKSGLPNDRFSAERPEGSISTLTIQRTEQRDSAMYRCASSSFSESGSYEQYFGPGTRLTVT.